The sample holds a few counts of the clone carrying this T cell receptor (beta chain). The data originate from a study of T cell responses to AZD1222 COVID-19 vaccine. Produced via immunoSEQ multiplex PCR; TCRdb's table is partial and in-frame only. The table lists tens of thousands of clones, about 92% of them singletons, with 5.3% in the top ten. V shed 0 bases and J 4 bases; nucleotides not matched to a gene: 7. This CDR3 comprises 16 residues. Looked up from germline, CDR1 is ENHRY and CDR2 is SYGVKD. The chain combines TRBV10-3 with TRBJ1-2; 8 bases fit TRBD1. The receptor's source is an adult who received the AZD1222 COVID-19 vaccine. The specimen was peripheral blood, collected 28 days after the second AZD1222 dose. The CDR3 sequence is CAISESTGQGFYGYTF. DNA of the CDR3: TGTGCCATCAGTGAGTCGACAGGACAGGGTTTCTATGGCTACACCTTC.